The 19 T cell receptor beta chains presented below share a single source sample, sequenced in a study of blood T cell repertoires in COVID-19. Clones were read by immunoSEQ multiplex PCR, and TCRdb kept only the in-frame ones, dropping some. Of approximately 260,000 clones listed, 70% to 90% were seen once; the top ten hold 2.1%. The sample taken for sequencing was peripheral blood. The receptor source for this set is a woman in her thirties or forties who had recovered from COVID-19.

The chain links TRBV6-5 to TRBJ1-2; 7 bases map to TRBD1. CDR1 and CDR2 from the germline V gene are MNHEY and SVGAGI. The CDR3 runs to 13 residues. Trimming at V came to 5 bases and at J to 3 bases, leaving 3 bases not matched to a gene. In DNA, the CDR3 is TGTGCCAGCAGTCCGGGACAGTACTATGGCTACACCTTC. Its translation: CASSPGQYYGYTF.

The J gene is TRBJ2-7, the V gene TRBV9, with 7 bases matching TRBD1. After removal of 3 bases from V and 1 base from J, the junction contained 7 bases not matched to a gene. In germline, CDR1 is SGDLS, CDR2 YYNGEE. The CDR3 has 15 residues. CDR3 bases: TGTGCCAGCAGCGCCGGGTCGGACAGGTCCTACGAGCAGTACTTC. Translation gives CASSAGSDRSYEQYF.

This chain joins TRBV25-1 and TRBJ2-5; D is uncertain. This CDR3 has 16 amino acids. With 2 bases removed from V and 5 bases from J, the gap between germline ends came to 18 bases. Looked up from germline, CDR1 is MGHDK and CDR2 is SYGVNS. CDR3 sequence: CASSEGSFASYETQYF. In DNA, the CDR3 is TGTGCCAGCAGTGAAGGTAGTTTTGCGAGCTATGAGACCCAGTACTTC.

The CDR3 here is CAWSPGSAGGTQYF. For the CDR3, the DNA is TGTGCCTGGAGTCCTGGATCGGCCGGAGGGACCCAGTACTTC. The rearrangement joins TRBV30 to TRBJ2-5, with D perhaps matching TRBD2 (5 bases). The CDR3 runs to 14 residues. With 2 bases removed from V and 7 bases from J, the gap between germline ends came to 17 bases. Per the germline V gene, CDR1 is GTSNPN and CDR2 is SVGIG (reference sequence).

As DNA, the CDR3 is TGTGCCAGCAGCTCGCGGGGACAGGGGATTTATAGGGCCCAAGAGACCCAGTACTTC. As protein: CASSSRGQGIYRAQETQYF. The gene calls are TRBV5-5 and TRBJ2-5; 10 nucleotides match TRBD1. This CDR3 contains 19 residues. V lost 3 bases to trimming and J lost 1 base; unmatched junction nucleotides: 15. The germline V gene has CDR1 SGHKS and CDR2 YYEKEE (reference sequence).

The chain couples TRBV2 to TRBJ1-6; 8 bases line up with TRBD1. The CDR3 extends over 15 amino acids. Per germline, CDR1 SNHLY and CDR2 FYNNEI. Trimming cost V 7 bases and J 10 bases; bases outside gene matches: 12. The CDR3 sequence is CASISQLGTGSPLHF. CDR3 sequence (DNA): TGTGCCAGCATTTCGCAGCTGGGGACAGGATCACCCCTCCACTTT.

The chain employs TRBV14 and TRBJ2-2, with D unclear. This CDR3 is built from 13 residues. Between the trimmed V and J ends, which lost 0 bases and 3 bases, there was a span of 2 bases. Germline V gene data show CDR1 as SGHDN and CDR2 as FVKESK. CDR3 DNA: TGTGCCAGCAGCCAAGACTACACCGGGGAGCTGTTTTTT. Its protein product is CASSQDYTGELFF.

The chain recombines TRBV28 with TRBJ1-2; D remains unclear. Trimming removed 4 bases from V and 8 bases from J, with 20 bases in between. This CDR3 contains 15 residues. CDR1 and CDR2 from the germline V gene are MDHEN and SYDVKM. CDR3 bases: TGTGCCAGCAGTTCTCCCACCGGAGCCCGTGTAGGCTACACCTTC. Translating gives CASSSPTGARVGYTF.

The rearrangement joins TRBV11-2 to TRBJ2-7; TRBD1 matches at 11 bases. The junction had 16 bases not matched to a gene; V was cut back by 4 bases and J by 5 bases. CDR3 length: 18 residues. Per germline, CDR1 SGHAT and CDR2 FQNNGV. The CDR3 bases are TGTGCCAGCAGCTCGGGACAGGGGGTATCTAGCGGGTTGGACGAGCAGTACTTC. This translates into CASSSGQGVSSGLDEQYF.

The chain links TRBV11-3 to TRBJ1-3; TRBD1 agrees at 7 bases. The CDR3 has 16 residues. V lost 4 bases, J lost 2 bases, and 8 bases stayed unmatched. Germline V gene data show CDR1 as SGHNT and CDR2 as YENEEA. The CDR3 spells CASSSTGGGPGNTIYF. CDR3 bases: TGTGCCAGCAGCTCAACCGGAGGGGGCCCTGGAAACACCATATATTTT.

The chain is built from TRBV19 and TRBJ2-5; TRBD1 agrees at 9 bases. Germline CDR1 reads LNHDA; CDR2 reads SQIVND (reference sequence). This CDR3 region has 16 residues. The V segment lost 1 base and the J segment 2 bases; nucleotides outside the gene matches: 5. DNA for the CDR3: TGTGCCAGTAGTATAGGGGGGACAGGGCATCAAGAGACCCAGTACTTC. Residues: CASSIGGTGHQETQYF.

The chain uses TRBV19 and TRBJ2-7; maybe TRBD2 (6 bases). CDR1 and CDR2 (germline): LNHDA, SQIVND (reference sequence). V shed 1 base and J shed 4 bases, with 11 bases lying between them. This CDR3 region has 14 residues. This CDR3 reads CASSIAEGRYEQYF. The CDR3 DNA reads TGTGCCAGTAGTATAGCGGAGGGTAGGTACGAGCAGTACTTC.

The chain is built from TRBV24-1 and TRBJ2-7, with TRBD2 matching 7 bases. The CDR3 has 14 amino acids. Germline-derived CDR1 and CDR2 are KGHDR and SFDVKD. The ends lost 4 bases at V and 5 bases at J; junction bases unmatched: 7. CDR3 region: CATSDGGLPDEQYF. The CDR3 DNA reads TGTGCCACCAGTGACGGGGGACTACCCGACGAGCAGTACTTC.

CDR3 amino acids: CASSRRTGVNQPQHF. CDR3 in DNA: TGTGCCAGCAGCCGCCGGACAGGGGTCAATCAGCCCCAGCATTTT. The chain has TRBV5-6 and TRBJ1-5; 9 nucleotides align to TRBD1. This CDR3 comprises 15 residues. The junction had 5 bases not matched to a gene; V was cut back by 4 bases and J by 3 bases. The germline V gene has CDR1 SGHDT and CDR2 YYEEEE. The complete variable domain, with remaining parts taken from reference TRBV5-6 and TRBJ1-5, reads DAGVTQSPTHLIKTRGQQVTLRCSPKSGHDTVSWYQQALGQGPQFIFQYYEEEERQRGNFPDRFSGHQFPNYSSELNVNALLLGDSALYLCASSRRTGVNQPQHFGDGTRLSIL.

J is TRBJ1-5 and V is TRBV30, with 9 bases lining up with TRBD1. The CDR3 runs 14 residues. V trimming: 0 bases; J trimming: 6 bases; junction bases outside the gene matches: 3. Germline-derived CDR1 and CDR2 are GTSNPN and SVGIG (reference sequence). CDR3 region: CAWSVQGAGQPQHF. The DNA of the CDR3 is TGTGCCTGGAGTGTACAGGGGGCGGGTCAGCCCCAGCATTTT.

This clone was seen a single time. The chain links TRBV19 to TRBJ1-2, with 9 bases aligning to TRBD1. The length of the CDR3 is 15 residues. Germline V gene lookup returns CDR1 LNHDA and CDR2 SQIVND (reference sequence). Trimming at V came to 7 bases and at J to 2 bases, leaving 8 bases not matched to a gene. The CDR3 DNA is TGTGCCAGTACCTTGGGACAGGGAAGGAACTATGGCTACACCTTC. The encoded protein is CASTLGQGRNYGYTF.

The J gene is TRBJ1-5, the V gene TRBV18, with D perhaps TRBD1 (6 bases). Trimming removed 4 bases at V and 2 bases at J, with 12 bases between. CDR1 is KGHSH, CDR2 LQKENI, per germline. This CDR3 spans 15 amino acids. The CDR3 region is CASSLSRGGNQPQHF. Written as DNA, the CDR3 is TGTGCCAGCTCACTGAGCAGGGGTGGCAATCAGCCCCAGCATTTT.

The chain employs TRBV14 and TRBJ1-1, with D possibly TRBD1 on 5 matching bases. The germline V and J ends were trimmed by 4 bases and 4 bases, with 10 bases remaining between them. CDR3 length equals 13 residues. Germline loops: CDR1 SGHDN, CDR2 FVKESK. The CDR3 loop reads CASSLQGGTEAFF. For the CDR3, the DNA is TGTGCCAGCAGCCTCCAGGGAGGCACTGAAGCTTTCTTT.

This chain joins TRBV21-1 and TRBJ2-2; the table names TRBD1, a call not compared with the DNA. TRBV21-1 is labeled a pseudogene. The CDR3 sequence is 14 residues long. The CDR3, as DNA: TGTGCCAGCAGCCGGGACAGGGACACCGGGGAGCTGTTTTTT. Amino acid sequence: CASSRDRDTGELFF.